This TCR beta chain originates from a study of neurological immune-mediated disorders. This CDR3 contains 11 residues. The V end was cut by 6 bases, the J end by 8 bases, with 7 bases between. Germline CDR1 and CDR2: KGHSH and LQKENI. TCRdb reprocessed the 5' RACE reads via MiXCR and lists one record per CDR3 protein. The table lists roughly 52,000 distinct CDR3 sequences, around 5.8% of them singletons. This clonotype appeared many times. V usage is TRBV18 and J usage is TRBJ1-4; D gene unclear. The TCR originated in a woman aged 18-35 years with multiple sclerosis. Material for sequencing was CD4+ T cells from blood. CDR3 sequence reads: CASSPGEKLFF. CDR3 nucleotide sequence: TGTGCCAGCTCTCCCGGAGAAAAACTGTTTTTT. The entire variable domain, with the rest obtained from reference TRBV18 and TRBJ1-4, is as follows: NAGVMQNPRHLVRRRGQEARLRCSPMKGHSHVYWYRQLPEEGLKFMVYLQKENIIDESGMPKERFSAEFPKEGPSILRIQQVVRGDSAAYFCASSPGEKLFFGSGTQLSVL.